This T cell receptor (beta chain) was sequenced for a study of blood T cell repertoires in COVID-19. Study information: Donors in the United States, Italy and Spain gave samples during acute or convalescent COVID-19. Sample material is recorded as cDNA or gDNA derived from T cells, B-cell-depleted T cells, or PBMCs.

In the authors' methods: Amplifying reference gene primers gave estimates of nucleated cell counts. Measured with immunoSEQ multiplex PCR; TCRdb has only the in-frame clones, and not every one. V and J calls and clone size are given by that table; D and trimming were obtained from the DNA. The data show around 220,000 clones, approximately 80% seen once. The germline V gene encodes CDR1 MNHEY and CDR2 SVGAGI. V lost 10 bases and J lost 5, with 11 bases in between. This CDR3 has 12 residues. This clonotype was sampled from a man aged 25 to 45 with active or convalescent COVID-19. This chain uses TRBV6-5 with TRBJ2-2; perhaps TRBD2 as D (5 bases). Sequenced input: peripheral blood. The DNA for the CDR3 is TGTGCCACGACGAGGGTAACCGGGGAGCTGTTTTTT. This translates into CATTRVTGELFF.